The clone carrying this T cell receptor beta chain showed up just once. Its antigen is currently unknown. Germline-derived CDR1 and CDR2 are MNHEY and SVGEGT. Trimming cost V 2 bases and J 5 bases; bases outside gene matches: 12. CDR3 size: 17 residues. Once obtained from cultured CD4+ T cells, the DNA was sequenced using the Oncomine TCR Beta short-read assay. TCRdb called the PCR reads again in MiXCR, with one record for every CDR3 protein. The sample lists some 16,000 distinct CDR3 sequences, about 52% occurring once. This entry comes from a study of vaccination and CD4 T cells after COVID-19. Study overall: By nasal swab PCR, the convalescent patients were SARS-CoV-2 positive, with several mild cases and one severe.

The treatment is: roughly 11-day PBMC culture with coronavirus spike peptide pools or control peptides (ViraFEST assay). The genes are TRBV6-2 or TRBV6-3 and TRBJ2-3, with 8 nucleotides matching TRBD2. The origin of this receptor is a human donor who had recovered from COVID-19. The sequencing here drew on CD4+ T cells from blood, cultured in vitro, taken before SARS-CoV-2 vaccination. The CDR3 loop is CASSYPREREQRDTQYF. The CDR3 nucleotides are TGTGCCAGCAGTTACCCCCGGGAGCGGGAGCAACGAGATACGCAGTATTTT.